This passage covers 14 T cell receptor beta chains from one sample sequenced in a study of T-cell reconstitution after alpha-beta-depleted transplantation in children. Unique molecular identifiers were incorporated into the prepared TCRbeta library. TCRdb analysed the PCR reads with MiXCR anew, one entry per CDR3 protein. The repertoire holds 360,000 or so distinct CDR3 sequences, with around 21% as singletons. The sample in question was PBMCs from the stem cell graft donor, obtained from the stem cell graft. Receptors originate from a human donor who donated a stem cell graft to a child with acute myeloid leukemia.

This clonotype was seen only a few times. The J gene is TRBJ2-1, the V gene TRBV4-2; TRBD2 matches 10 bases. Germline CDR1 reads LGHNA; CDR2 reads YNFKEQ. V lost 0 bases to trimming and J lost 14 bases; unmatched junction nucleotides: 4. CDR3 length: 13 amino acids. The CDR3 is CASSQDVSGREFF. The CDR3 DNA is TGTGCCAGCAGCCAAGACGTCAGCGGGAGGGAGTTCTTC.

This clonotype was seen at least ten times. CDR3 loop: CSVTNSGIQYF. DNA for the CDR3: TGCAGTGTGACGAATTCCGGCATTCAGTACTTC. The chain links TRBV20-1 to TRBJ2-4; D unclear. Trimming took off 7 bases at V and 9 bases at J, with 13 bases between the two ends. The length of the CDR3 is 11 residues. From germline, CDR1 is DFQATT and CDR2 SNEGSKA (reference sequence).

The chain recombines TRBV20-1 with TRBJ2-1; a weak D match, TRBD2 (6 bases). Germline loops: CDR1 DFQATT, CDR2 SNEGSKA (reference sequence). The CDR3 runs to 17 residues. Trimming stripped 1 base from V and 7 bases from J, with 23 bases between. For the CDR3, the DNA is TGCAGTGCTAGAGTGGGAGTGGACTATCCGGCCTGGAATGAGCAGTTCTTC. Amino acid sequence: CSARVGVDYPAWNEQFF.

The V call is TRBV5-1, the J call TRBJ2-2; D is uncertain. Germline CDR1 reads SGHRS; CDR2 reads YFSETQ. The CDR3 loop spans 17 amino acids. Deletions cut 4 bases from V and 1 base from J, with 17 bases between. The CDR3 coding sequence is TGCGCCAGCAGCCCTAGTAAAGGGCGAGGGAACACCGGGGAGCTGTTTTTT. The encoded protein is CASSPSKGRGNTGELFF.

The CDR3 reads CASSHPQGLASYEQYF. DNA of the CDR3: TGTGCCAGCAGTCACCCCCAGGGGTTGGCCTCCTACGAGCAGTACTTC. The chain recombines TRBV12-3 or TRBV12-4 with TRBJ2-7; TRBD1 might be the D (6 bases). This CDR3 contains 16 residues. Trimming took off 5 bases at V and 0 bases at J, with 17 bases between the two ends.

Many counts were recorded for this clonotype. The gene calls are TRBV7-8 and TRBJ2-3; 7 bases agree with TRBD2. Germline-derived CDR1 and CDR2 are SGHVS and FQNEAQ. With 6 bases clipped from V and 4 bases from J, the junction kept 4 bases outside the gene matches. The CDR3 length is 13 residues. The CDR3 region has the DNA TGTGCCAGCAGGACTAGCAACGCAGATACGCAGTATTTT. It translates to CASRTSNADTQYF.

This clonotype has just a few counts. J is TRBJ1-1 and V is TRBV5-4, with unresolved D. The CDR3 loop spans 15 amino acids. The ends were cut back, 0 bases at V and 3 bases at J, with 12 bases in the middle. CDR1 SGHNT and CDR2 YYREEE come from the germline V gene (reference sequence). The CDR3 nucleotides are TGTGCCAGCAGCTTGGAGTCCAGGTCCCACACTGAAGCTTTCTTT. Its translation is CASSLESRSHTEAFF.

This clonotype was found many times. DNA for the CDR3: TGCAGCGCGGGAACAGGGGGCAACGCTGAGCAGTTCTTC. It is translated as CSAGTGGNAEQFF. The V call is TRBV29-1, the J call TRBJ2-1; 9 bases align to TRBD1. This CDR3 is 13 amino acids long. Germline loops: CDR1 SQVTM, CDR2 ANQGSEA. Trimming took 7 bases from V and 9 from J; bases not matched to a gene: 10.

This clonotype occurred many times. The rearrangement joins TRBV25-1 to TRBJ2-7; the D gene could be TRBD1 or TRBD2 (5 bases each). Germline CDR1 is MGHDK and CDR2 is SYGVNS. The CDR3 runs 15 residues. Trimming stripped 3 bases from V and 2 bases from J, with 14 bases between. For the CDR3, the DNA is TGTGCCAGCAGTGACCCAGGGATCGGGGCCTACGAGCAGTACTTC. Protein: CASSDPGIGAYEQYF.

The chain links TRBV20-1 to TRBJ2-2, with 10 bases lining up with TRBD2. Trimming at V came to 0 bases and at J to 5 bases, leaving 6 bases not matched to a gene. Germline loops: CDR1 DFQATT, CDR2 SNEGSKA (reference sequence). The CDR3 extends over 16 amino acids. CDR3: CSAREAGGPKTGELFF. The CDR3 DNA reads TGCAGTGCTAGAGAAGCGGGAGGGCCTAAAACCGGGGAGCTGTTTTTT.

This sequence joins TRBV7-2 and TRBJ2-5, with D maybe TRBD2 (8 bases). Germline lookup yields CDR1 SGHTA and CDR2 FQGNSA. CDR3 length: 15 amino acids. Trimming left V 4 bases short and J 6 bases short, with 18 bases between. The CDR3 protein is CASSSGGGGGKTQYF. In DNA, the CDR3 is TGTGCCAGCAGCTCGGGAGGGGGCGGAGGGAAGACCCAGTACTTC.

The chain joins TRBV4-1 to TRBJ2-5; TRBD2 matches at 9 bases. The CDR3 runs 17 residues. Germline lookup yields CDR1 MGHRA and CDR2 YSYEKL. With V trimmed by 1 base and J by 2 bases, 8 bases remained unmatched. In nucleotides, the CDR3 is TGCGCCAGCAGCCAAGGGTCACTAGCGGGTCTACAAGAGACCCAGTACTTC. Protein sequence: CASSQGSLAGLQETQYF.

This clonotype has only a few counts. CDR3 nucleotide sequence: TGTGCCATCACCCGGGACACCAACGGCGGGGAGCTGTTTTTT. Protein product: CAITRDTNGGELFF. The rearrangement links TRBV10-3 to TRBJ2-2, with D maybe TRBD1 (6 bases). Germline V gene lookup returns CDR1 ENHRY and CDR2 SYGVKD. The CDR3 totals 14 residues. Trimming cost V 7 bases and J 7 bases, with 16 bases left between them.

This clonotype has a handful of counts. This chain joins TRBV20-1 and TRBJ2-2, with a tentative D call TRBD1 (6 bases). The CDR3 spans 15 residues. V lost 0 bases to trimming and J lost 6 bases, with 14 bases between them. Germline CDR1 DFQATT, CDR2 SNEGSKA (reference sequence). The CDR3 reads CSARDAKQGPGELFF. CDR3 coding DNA: TGCAGTGCTAGAGACGCCAAACAGGGTCCCGGGGAGCTGTTTTTT.